Below are 21 T cell receptor beta chains sequenced from a single sample in a study of blood T cells in healthy people across ages. PCR was performed a second time for about 7 to 11 cycles using a sample-barcoded 5' primer and a J-beta primer mix. TCRdb called the 5' RACE reads again in MiXCR, with one record for every CDR3 protein. The sample records roughly 1,700,000 distinct CDR3 sequences, about 28% being singletons. Material for sequencing was blood. These receptor sequences come from a woman aged 25 to 39 in good health.

As for this clonotype: A much more abundant neighbour one base away suggests this may be a read error. The CDR3 end shows no conserved phenylalanine or tryptophan, and so a read error is likely. CDR3 in amino acids: CSLRGGQETQYS. The CDR3 coding sequence is TGCAGTTTAAGAGGGGGCCAAGAGACCCAGTACTCC. The rearrangement joins TRBV20-1 to TRBJ2-5, with D perhaps matching TRBD1 (6 bases). The germline CDR1 and CDR2 sequences are DFQATT and SNEGSKA (reference sequence). Trimming left V 8 bases short and J 1 base short, with 11 bases between. The CDR3 sequence is 12 residues long.

This clonotype was seen a few times. V usage is TRBV6-5 and J usage is TRBJ1-4; 8 bases fit TRBD1. The ends lost 5 bases at V and 9 bases at J; junction bases unmatched: 2. Germline V gene data show CDR1 as MNHEY and CDR2 as SVGAGI. This CDR3 comprises 12 residues. CDR3 protein: CASSRDRQKLFF. The CDR3 nucleotides read TGTGCCAGCAGTCGGGACAGGCAAAAACTGTTTTTT.

Many counts were recorded for this clonotype. The chain employs TRBV20-1 and TRBJ2-3; D unresolved. The V end lost 0 bases, the J end lost 2 bases, and 12 bases lay between the germline ends. The CDR3 covers 15 residues. The germline CDR1 and CDR2 sequences are DFQATT and SNEGSKA (reference sequence). The CDR3 region is CSARDWTIYTDTQYF. DNA of the CDR3: TGCAGTGCTAGAGACTGGACGATATACACAGATACGCAGTATTTT.

This chain links TRBV24-1 with TRBJ2-5; D may be TRBD1 or TRBD2 (5 bases each). Germline CDR1 reads KGHDR; CDR2 reads SFDVKD. The CDR3 contains 13 residues. V lost 10 bases to trimming and J lost 5 bases, with 16 bases between them. The CDR3 loop reads CATRPGPSETQYF. The CDR3, as DNA: TGTGCCACGAGACCGGGACCCTCGGAGACCCAGTACTTC.

The V and J genes are TRBV7-2 and TRBJ1-5; possible D gene TRBD1, 5 bases. CDR1 is SGHTA and CDR2 is FQGNSA in the germline V gene. Trimming shortened V by 3 bases and J by 11 bases, and 20 bases separated the two germline ends. This CDR3 has 15 amino acids. CDR3 amino acids: CASSFNPGPMWSQHF. DNA of the CDR3: TGTGCCAGCAGCTTTAATCCGGGGCCCATGTGGTCCCAGCATTTT.

This clonotype was counted between two and nine times. The V call is TRBV7-2, the J call TRBJ1-1; the D is unclear. Trimming removed 4 bases at V and 1 base at J, with 16 bases between. The CDR3 is 16 residues long. The germline CDR1 and CDR2 sequences are SGHTA and FQGNSA. CDR3 loop: CASSSNSRAPNTEAFF. CDR3 coding DNA: TGTGCCAGCAGCTCCAACAGTAGGGCCCCGAACACTGAAGCTTTCTTT.

As regards this clonotype: This may stem from a read error, because a much larger clone lies one nucleotide away. The chain recombines TRBV6-5 with TRBJ2-1; the D gene is possibly TRBD1 (6 bases). Trimming stripped 6 bases from V and 6 bases from J, with 15 bases between. The CDR3 is made up of 14 amino acids. Germline lookup yields CDR1 MNHEY and CDR2 SVGAGI. In DNA, the CDR3 is TGTGCCAGCAGGTACACGGGACAACGCAATGAGCAGTTCTTC. Translated: CASRYTGQRNEQFF.

V and J are TRBV2 and TRBJ2-7, with D perhaps TRBD1 or TRBD2 (5 bases each). There are 15 residues in the CDR3. Trimming took 2 bases from V and 5 from J, leaving 16 bases between them. CDR1 is SNHLY, CDR2 FYNNEI, per germline. CDR3 in DNA: TGTGCCAGCAGTGAAATTTGGGGGTCAGTCCACGAGCAGTACTTC. Its translation: CASSEIWGSVHEQYF.

This clonotype was counted ten times or more. This chain links TRBV4-1 with TRBJ2-1; D is possibly TRBD1 (6 bases). The germline gives CDR1 MGHRA, CDR2 YSYEKL. The CDR3 runs 15 residues. V was cut by 0 bases and J by 7 bases, with 13 bases left in between. The CDR3 DNA reads TGCGCCAGCAGCCAAGACCCGAATACAGGGAATGAGCAGTTCTTC. Protein product: CASSQDPNTGNEQFF.

The table lists this clonotype with many counts. The chain recombines TRBV2 with TRBJ2-5; D is unclear. The germline gives CDR1 SNHLY, CDR2 FYNNEI. CDR3 length equals 13 residues. With 1 base removed from V and 5 bases from J, the gap between germline ends came to 8 bases. The CDR3 DNA is TGTGCCAGCAGTGAAGGAAGGCGGGAGACCCAGTACTTC. The encoded protein is CASSEGRRETQYF.

This clonotype was seen ten or more times. Here the CDR3 DNA reads TGCAGCGTTGAGGGACAGGACTACGAGCAGTACTTC. The encoded protein is CSVEGQDYEQYF. This chain links TRBV29-1 with TRBJ2-7; the match to TRBD1 covers 8 bases. The CDR3 totals 12 residues. Looked up from germline, CDR1 is SQVTM and CDR2 is ANQGSEA. The V and J ends lost 3 bases and 3 bases, in that order; junction bases with no gene match: 1.

This clonotype has more than one count but fewer than ten. One end of the junction does not line up with germline, which may come from a read error. The CDR3, as DNA: TGTGCCAGCAGCCTAGACTCAGGGACTGGGGCCAACGTCCTGACTTTC. Translated, it gives CASSLDSGTGANVLTF. The chain uses TRBV11-2 and TRBJ2-6; weak D call: TRBD1 (5 bases). The CDR3 has 16 amino acids. CDR1 and CDR2 from the germline V gene are SGHAT and FQNNGV.

This clonotype turned up a few times. The CDR3 loop is CASRLDGDYGYTF. CDR3 bases: TGTGCTAGTCGACTGGACGGAGACTATGGCTACACCTTC. The rearrangement joins TRBV12-5 to TRBJ1-2; D unresolved. Trimming pared 8 bases from V and 3 bases from J, leaving 13 bases between. The germline V gene encodes CDR1 LGHNT and CDR2 FRNRAP. The CDR3 is made up of 13 amino acids.

The V and J genes are TRBV20-1 and TRBJ2-7; TRBD1 matches at 8 bases. V dropped 2 bases and J dropped 2; count of bases not matched to a gene: 11. The V gene's germline CDR1 is DFQATT and CDR2 SNEGSKA (reference sequence). This CDR3 is 16 amino acids long. The CDR3 protein is CSARSPDRALAYEQYF. CDR3 nucleotide sequence: TGCAGTGCTAGATCCCCGGACAGGGCGTTAGCCTACGAGCAGTACTTC.

V gene TRBV20-1 combines with J gene TRBJ2-1; perhaps D is TRBD1 or TRBD2 (7 bases each). The V end was cut by 6 bases, the J end by 6 bases, with 18 bases between. CDR1 and CDR2 from the germline V gene are DFQATT and SNEGSKA (reference sequence). This CDR3 is 14 amino acids long. The CDR3 here is CSARGGTLGNEQFF. CDR3 sequence (DNA): TGCAGTGCCAGGGGGGGTACCCTAGGCAATGAGCAGTTCTTC.

The chain employs TRBV10-3 and TRBJ1-5; 7 bases agree with TRBD1. The junction had 10 bases not matched to a gene; V was cut back by 6 bases and J by 5 bases. The germline V gene has CDR1 ENHRY and CDR2 SYGVKD. This CDR3 is built from 15 residues. The CDR3 loop is CAIRGDRAKDQPQHF. CDR3 bases: TGTGCCATCAGAGGCGACAGGGCAAAGGATCAGCCCCAGCATTTT.

In this sample, this clonotype turned up many times. This chain joins TRBV9 and TRBJ2-7; no clear D. In germline, CDR1 is SGDLS, CDR2 YYNGEE. CDR3 size: 14 residues. Trimming removed 0 bases from V and 3 bases from J, with 10 bases in between. CDR3 nucleotides: TGTGCCAGCAGCGTAGGCGACATCTTCTACGAGCAGTACTTC. Its protein product is CASSVGDIFYEQYF.

This clonotype was observed a few times. The genes are TRBV28 and TRBJ1-1; 7 bases agree with TRBD1. Per germline, CDR1 MDHEN and CDR2 SYDVKM. The CDR3 totals 16 residues. J lost 1 base, V lost 8 bases, and 13 bases had no gene match. The CDR3 nucleotides are TGTGCCAGCTGGGGGACTACAGGGGCCGGGAACACTGAAGCTTTCTTT. This encodes CASWGTTGAGNTEAFF.

The chain carries TRBV5-1 and TRBJ2-1, with 9 bases fitting TRBD2. The length of the CDR3 is 15 residues. Looked up from germline, CDR1 is SGHRS and CDR2 is YFSETQ. V shed 5 bases and J 6 bases; nucleotides not matched to a gene: 9. The CDR3 region has the DNA TGCGCCAGCAGTACGCGGGAGGGCCTTGGCAATGAGCAGTTCTTC. Translated: CASSTREGLGNEQFF.

The CDR3 bases are TGCGCCAGCAGCTTGGGACTTACGCCTGACCCCTCCTACAATGAGCAGTACTTC. This codes for CASSLGLTPDPSYNEQYF. V is TRBV5-1 and J is TRBJ2-4; no clear D. Trimming took off 0 bases at V and 13 bases at J, with 29 bases between the two ends. Germline V gives CDR1 SGHRS, CDR2 YFSETQ. The CDR3 is made up of 18 amino acids. The variable domain in full, with the rest retrieved from reference TRBV5-1 and TRBJ2-4, is KAGVTQTPRYLIKTRGQQVTLSCSPISGHRSVSWYQQTPGQGLQFLFEYFSETQRNKGNFPGRFSGRQFSNSRSEMNVSTLELGDSALYLCASSLGLTPDPSYNEQYFGAGTRLSVL.

This clonotype has only a few counts. The chain employs TRBV12-3 or TRBV12-4 and TRBJ2-5; 9 positions agree with TRBD1. The V gene end was trimmed by 4 bases and the J gene end by 4 bases; junction bases not matched to a gene: 7. The CDR3 length is 15 residues. This chain's CDR3 is CASSSVTGGSETQYF. As DNA, the CDR3 is TGTGCCAGCAGTTCCGTTACAGGGGGCTCAGAGACCCAGTACTTC.